The clone carrying this T cell receptor beta chain was observed a handful of times. Its antigen is as yet unknown. After isolation, RNA underwent reverse transcription to generate cDNA as the sequencing template. Sequencing used immunoSEQ multiplex PCR; TCRdb keeps in-frame clones, though not all of them. The sample includes 150,000 or so clones, more than 40% of them seen just once. Alopecia areata patients gave lesional scalp punch biopsies and peripheral blood samples. Sorted populations comprised CD4+ and CD8+ T cells obtained from PBMCs. V lost 5 bases, J lost 6 bases, and 10 bases stayed unmatched. Germline V gene sequence: CDR1 SGHRS, CDR2 YFSETQ. There are 15 residues in the CDR3. The sample belongs to a study of CD8+ T cells in alopecia areata. Whole-study context: A regimen of oral tofacitinib, 5 to 10 mg twice daily, was given to treated patients.

Study-wide findings and caveats: Whereas mice showed it more clearly, TCR sharing across patients was murkier, possibly because of HLA.

The chain combines TRBV5-1 with TRBJ2-7, with 11 bases identical to TRBD2. The specimen sequenced was CD4+ T cells sorted from blood. The TCR originated in a human donor with alopecia areata. For the CDR3, the DNA is TGCGCCAGCAGACCACTAGCGGGAGTCAGAGGCGAGCAGTACTTC. It codes for CASRPLAGVRGEQYF.